This T cell receptor (beta chain) originates from a study of cytomegalovirus exposure and HLA in healthy donors. Broader study findings: The analysis excluded some indistinguishable V segments, including TRBV6-2 and TRBV6-3.

V lost 0 bases, J lost 2 bases, and 8 bases lay in between. There are 14 residues in the CDR3. Germline lookup yields CDR1 LGHNA and CDR2 YNFKEQ. PCR used 60 Vbeta primers and 13 Jbeta primers. The protocol was immunoSEQ multiplex PCR, while the TCRdb copy is restricted to in-frame clones and leaves out a portion. The specimen's table records some 51,000 clones. Concerning this clone: What it recognizes is unknown.

Material: PBMCs. The V gene is TRBV4-2, the J gene TRBJ2-7; D is unresolved. This receptor was identified in a man aged 35 to 55 in good health and CMV-seropositive. CDR3 coding DNA: TGTGCCAGCAGCCAAGATGTGGTAGCCTACGAGCAGTACTTC. Translating it yields CASSQDVVAYEQYF.